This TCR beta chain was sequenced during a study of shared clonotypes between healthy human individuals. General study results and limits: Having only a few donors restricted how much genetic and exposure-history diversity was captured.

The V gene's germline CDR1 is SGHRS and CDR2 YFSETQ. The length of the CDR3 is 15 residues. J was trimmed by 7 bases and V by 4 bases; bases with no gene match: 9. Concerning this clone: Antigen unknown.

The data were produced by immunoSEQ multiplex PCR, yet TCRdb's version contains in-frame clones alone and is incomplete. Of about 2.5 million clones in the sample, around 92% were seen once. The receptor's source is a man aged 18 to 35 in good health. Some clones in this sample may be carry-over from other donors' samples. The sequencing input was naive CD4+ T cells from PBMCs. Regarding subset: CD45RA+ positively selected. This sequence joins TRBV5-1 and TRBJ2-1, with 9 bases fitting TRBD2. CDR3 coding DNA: TGCGCCAGCAGCATGCCTAGCGGGATTGGAAATGAGCAGTTCTTC. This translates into CASSMPSGIGNEQFF.